This T cell receptor beta chain was profiled in a study of shared T cell receptors in the human thymus. Only in-frame clones appear in the TCRdb table, and some are missing; sequencing was by immunoSEQ multiplex PCR. The sample records some 700,000 clones, 85% to 90% being singletons. This clone was seen only a few times. The CDR3 is 15 residues long. Germline-derived CDR1 and CDR2 are SGHAT and FQNNGV. V shed 4 bases, J shed 5 bases, and the junction held 10 bases outside the gene matches. Separately, the same data were catalogued under a study of human thymus T cells. As that report states: Thymic as well as blood repertoires seemed to favor certain V and J genes unevenly. Related research has reported that thymic repertoires overlap highly among unrelated individuals.

The V and J genes are TRBV11-2 and TRBJ2-5; 7 nucleotides agree with TRBD1. The TCR originated in a boy under two years old with a congenital heart defect. The sequencing sample was made of thymocytes. The CDR3 DNA reads TGTGCCAGCAGCTCCCGGGTCACAGGGGAGGAGACCCAGTACTTC. Protein: CASSSRVTGEETQYF.